This paragraph covers one T cell receptor beta chain sequence. The antigen is not known. Assay used: immunoSEQ multiplex PCR; TCRdb lists only in-frame clones, some missing. The sample yields 55,000 to 70,000 clones, less than 90% seen once. The data are from a study of OX40 agonist ivuxolimab in advanced cancers. The overall study: Mean age approximately 66 years, range roughly 20 to 85; approximately 83% male. Points from the study as a whole: Among T cells, CD8+ cells averaged more expanded clones than CD4+ cells.

CDR1 KGHSH and CDR2 LQKENI come from the germline V gene. The CDR3 is 15 amino acids. The J segment lost 8 bases and the V segment lost 0 bases, leaving 4 bases of the junction unmatched. The clonotype originates from an adult with an advanced solid tumor such as melanoma, head and neck, liver or kidney cancer. The input for sequencing was CD4+ or CD8+ T cells sorted from blood, taken in a trial of the OX40 agonist ivuxolimab. The chain links TRBV18 to TRBJ2-1; TRBD2 matches at 10 bases. The CDR3 here is CASSPPTSGTYEQFF. The DNA of the CDR3 is TGTGCCAGCTCACCACCCACTAGCGGGACCTATGAGCAGTTCTTC. Filled out from reference TRBV18 and TRBJ2-1, the complete variable domain reads NAGVMQNPRHLVRRRGQEARLRCSPMKGHSHVYWYRQLPEEGLKFMVYLQKENIIDESGMPKERFSAEFPKEGPSILRIQQVVRGDSAAYFCASSPPTSGTYEQFFGPGTRLTVL.